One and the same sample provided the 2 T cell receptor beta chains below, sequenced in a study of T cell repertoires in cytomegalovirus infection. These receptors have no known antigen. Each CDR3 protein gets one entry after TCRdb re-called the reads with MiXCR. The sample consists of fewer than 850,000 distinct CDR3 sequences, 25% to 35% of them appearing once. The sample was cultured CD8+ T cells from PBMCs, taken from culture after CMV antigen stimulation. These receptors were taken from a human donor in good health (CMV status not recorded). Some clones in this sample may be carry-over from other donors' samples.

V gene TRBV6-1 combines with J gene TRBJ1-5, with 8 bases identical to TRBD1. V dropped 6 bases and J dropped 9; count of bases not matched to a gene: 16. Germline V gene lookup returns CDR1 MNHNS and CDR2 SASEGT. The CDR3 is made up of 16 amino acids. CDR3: CASREPSTGGIWPQHF. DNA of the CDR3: TGTGCCAGCAGGGAGCCCTCCACAGGGGGTATATGGCCCCAGCATTTT.

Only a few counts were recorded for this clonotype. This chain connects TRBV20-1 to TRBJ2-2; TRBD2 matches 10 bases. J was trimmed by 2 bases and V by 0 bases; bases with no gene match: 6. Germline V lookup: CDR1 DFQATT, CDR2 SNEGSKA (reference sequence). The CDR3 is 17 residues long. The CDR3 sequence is CSARDLSGGPNTGELFF. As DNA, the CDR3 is TGCAGTGCTAGAGATCTTAGCGGGGGGCCTAACACCGGGGAGCTGTTTTTT.